This T cell receptor beta chain is drawn from a study of blood T cells in healthy people across ages. Primed by a sample-barcoded 5' primer and a J-beta primer mix, a second PCR proceeded for about 6 to 11 cycles. Using its own MiXCR run on the 5' RACE reads, TCRdb lists one record per CDR3 protein. Of some 710,000 distinct CDR3 sequences detected, 46% appear once; the ten largest clones hold over 15%. Concerning this clonotype: Its target is not known.

The length of the CDR3 is 15 residues. General study results and limits: Compared with aged donors, long-lived donors showed fewer expanded clones, suggesting selection.

There were healthy Caucasian individuals from Russia, aged about 6 to 95, serving as donors. Each donor had 7.5 to 10 milliliters of peripheral blood drawn. The receptor was isolated from a man of 80 years or more in good health. Input material: blood. The chain combines TRBV12-3 or TRBV12-4 with TRBJ2-4; TRBD2 matches 8 bases. The DNA end is a closer match to TRBJ2-5, so the J assignment may be wrong. This CDR3 reads CASSPPSGSLETQYF. The CDR3 region has the DNA TGTGCCAGCAGTCCTCCCAGCGGGAGCCTCGAGACCCAGTACTTC.